Shown below are 20 T cell receptor beta chains from a single sample sequenced in a study of shared clonotypes between healthy human individuals. Produced via immunoSEQ multiplex PCR; TCRdb's table is partial and in-frame only. The table has 450,000 to 500,000 clones, around 80% seen once. Source material: PBMCs. The receptor set was obtained from a woman aged 40 to 50 in good health. Some clones in this sample may be carry-over from other donors' samples.

V gene TRBV13 combines with J gene TRBJ2-7, with a tentative D call TRBD1 (6 bases). Germline CDR1 is PRHDT and CDR2 is FYEKMQ (reference sequence). With 5 bases removed from V and 4 bases from J, the gap between germline ends came to 24 bases. The CDR3 runs to 17 residues. Written as DNA, the CDR3 is TGTGCCAGCAGCCCAAACCCCGACAGGATAAATACTTACGAGCAGTACTTC. Translated: CASSPNPDRINTYEQYF.

The J gene is TRBJ2-3, the V gene TRBV4-3; no reliable D call. The CDR3 covers 14 residues. The ends were cut back, 0 bases at V and 7 bases at J, with 11 bases in the middle. CDR1 is LGHNA, CDR2 YSLEER, per germline. The CDR3 DNA follows: TGCGCCAGCAGCCAAGATACGGACCGCAATACGCAGTATTTT. As protein: CASSQDTDRNTQYF.

V usage is TRBV6-1 and J usage is TRBJ1-1; 9 bases map to TRBD1. V lost 10 bases, J lost 5 bases, and 8 bases stayed unmatched. Per germline, CDR1 MNHNS and CDR2 SASEGT. The CDR3 contains 13 residues. The CDR3 is CATQQGALTEAFF. As DNA, the CDR3 is TGTGCCACCCAACAGGGGGCGTTGACTGAAGCTTTCTTT.

The chain links TRBV19 to TRBJ1-4; TRBD1 agrees at 9 bases. Germline assignment: CDR1 LNHDA and CDR2 SQIVND (reference sequence). CDR3 length equals 16 residues. Unmatched junction bases numbered 8, after V lost 3 bases and J lost 6 bases. The chain's CDR3 is CASSMVGQGGDEKLFF. Written as DNA, the CDR3 is TGTGCCAGTAGTATGGTGGGACAGGGCGGTGATGAAAAACTGTTTTTT.

The chain employs TRBV28 and TRBJ2-1; TRBD1 agrees at 9 bases. The germline gives CDR1 MDHEN, CDR2 SYDVKM. J lost 7 bases, V lost 10 bases, and 8 bases had no gene match. The length of the CDR3 is 13 residues. CDR3 bases: TGTGCCATCCGCCGGGACAGGGAAAATGAGCAGTTCTTC. Its protein is CAIRRDRENEQFF.

The chain links TRBV21-1 to TRBJ2-3; the DNA was not compared with TRBD2, the D call given in the table. TRBV21-1 is marked as a pseudogene. CDR3 size: 17 residues. In DNA form, the CDR3 reads TGTGCCAGCAGCATTAGGTATGACTACCCGGGCACAGATACGCAGTATTTT. This codes for CASSIRYDYPGTDTQYF.

This clone was seen only once. This chain joins TRBV30 and TRBJ2-1; 12 bases are a match to TRBD2. V dropped 0 bases and J dropped 4; count of bases not matched to a gene: 1. Germline assignment: CDR1 GTSNPN and CDR2 SVGIG (reference sequence). The CDR3 is 15 residues long. The CDR3: CAWSVTSGSYNEQFF. For the CDR3, the DNA is TGTGCCTGGAGTGTGACTAGCGGGAGTTACAATGAGCAGTTCTTC.

The J gene is TRBJ2-7, the V gene TRBV30; D gene uncertain. Trimming left V 1 base short and J 6 bases short, with 16 bases between. Germline V CDR1 and CDR2: GTSNPN, SVGIG (reference sequence). This CDR3 is 14 amino acids long. The CDR3 bases are TGTGCCTGGAGTGCCGGACGGACCCCCCTCGAGCAGTACTTC. Translated: CAWSAGRTPLEQYF. Combining the CDR3 with reference TRBV30 and TRBJ2-7 gives the whole variable domain SQTIHQWPATLVQPVGSPLSLECTVEGTSNPNLYWYRQAAGRGLQLLFYSVGIGQISSEVPQNLSASRPQDRQFILSSKKLLLSDSGFYLCAWSAGRTPLEQYFGPGTRLTVT.

The CDR3 loop reads CASSSRDSSYGYTF. CDR3 nucleotide sequence: TGTGCCAGCAGCTCCCGGGACAGTTCCTATGGCTACACCTTC. V and J are TRBV13 and TRBJ1-2, with 7 bases aligning to TRBD1. The CDR3 is 14 residues long. CDR1 is PRHDT and CDR2 is FYEKMQ in the germline V gene (reference sequence). Trimming cost V 4 bases and J 4 bases; bases outside gene matches: 6.

This chain connects TRBV6-6 to TRBJ2-3; 13 bases match TRBD2. Germline CDR1 MNHNY, CDR2 SVGAGI (reference sequence). Losses at the gene ends were 5 bases for V and 5 bases for J; bases not matched to a gene: 7. This CDR3 contains 16 residues. Here the CDR3 reads CASSLGLAGALDTQYF. CDR3 coding DNA: TGTGCCAGCAGTCTCGGACTAGCGGGAGCTCTAGATACGCAGTATTTT.

The chain couples TRBV5-4 to TRBJ1-2; maybe TRBD1 (6 bases). The CDR3 has 13 residues. V lost 5 bases and J lost 4, with 12 bases in between. The germline V gene encodes CDR1 SGHNT and CDR2 YYREEE (reference sequence). CDR3 coding DNA: TGTGCCAGCAGACGGGACATCCTCTATGGCTACACCTTC. Protein: CASRRDILYGYTF.

The V call is TRBV5-4, the J call TRBJ2-1, with D possibly matching TRBD2 (5 bases). Germline V gene sequence: CDR1 SGHNT, CDR2 YYREEE (reference sequence). The CDR3 has 14 residues. V lost 1 base to trimming and J lost 2 bases, with 7 bases between them. This CDR3 reads CASSLTSTYNEQFF. CDR3 in DNA: TGTGCCAGCAGCTTGACTAGTACCTACAATGAGCAGTTCTTC.

This chain's CDR3 is CASSLAGGGGYTF. CDR3 coding DNA: TGCGCCAGCAGCTTGGCGGGCGGGGGAGGCTACACCTTC. This chain links TRBV5-1 with TRBJ1-2; possibly TRBD1 for D (5 bases). Germline CDR1 and CDR2: SGHRS and YFSETQ. The length of the CDR3 is 13 residues. V shed 0 bases and J shed 8 bases, with 11 bases lying between them.

The chain couples TRBV7-9 to TRBJ2-5, with TRBD1 as a possible D gene (6 bases). Germline CDR1 and CDR2: SEHNR and FQNEAQ (reference sequence). V shed 1 base and J shed 13 bases, with 10 bases lying between them. This CDR3 spans 11 amino acids. In DNA form, the CDR3 reads TGTGCCAGCAGCTTAGTGGCAGGGGCGTACTTC. It encodes CASSLVAGAYF. Full variable domain (missing parts from reference TRBV7-9 and TRBJ2-5): DTGVSQNPRHKITKRGQNVTFRCDPISEHNRLYWYRQTLGQGPEFLTYFQNEAQLEKSRLLSDRFSAERPKGSFSTLEIQRTEQGDSAMYLCASSLVAGAYFGPGTRLLVL.

V usage is TRBV6-4 and J usage is TRBJ2-7; D might be TRBD1 (7 bases). Germline loops: CDR1 MRHNA, CDR2 SNTAGT. The V gene lost 7 bases and the J gene lost 5 bases, with 15 bases spanning the gap. CDR3 size: 13 residues. CDR3 nucleotides: TGTGCCAGCATGACCGGAGGGGGCGACGAGCAGTACTTC. Amino acid sequence: CASMTGGGDEQYF.

The rearrangement joins TRBV7-9 to TRBJ1-2, with TRBD1 identical over 10 bases. The germline gives CDR1 SEHNR, CDR2 FQNEAQ (reference sequence). V lost 1 base and J lost 4; bases outside the gene matches: 12. This CDR3 is 18 amino acids long. CDR3: CASSLGTFDRGPFYGYTF. The CDR3 nucleotides are TGTGCCAGCAGCTTAGGGACTTTCGACAGGGGGCCATTCTATGGCTACACCTTC.

V and J are TRBV28 and TRBJ2-7; no firm D call. From germline, CDR1 is MDHEN and CDR2 SYDVKM. The ends were cut back, 1 base at V and 5 bases at J, with 15 bases in the middle. There are 15 residues in the CDR3. The CDR3 protein is CASSLFRQYPNEQYF. The CDR3 DNA is TGTGCCAGCAGTTTATTCCGCCAGTATCCGAACGAGCAGTACTTC.

The chain combines TRBV28 with TRBJ1-5, with D tentatively TRBD1 (6 bases). This CDR3 region has 14 residues. Germline-derived CDR1 and CDR2 are MDHEN and SYDVKM. V lost 6 bases, J lost 4 bases, and 13 bases lay in between. CDR3 nucleotides: TGTGCCAGCAGGGGTGGGGGGGCGAATCAGCCCCAGCATTTT. Its protein product is CASRGGGANQPQHF.

The chain couples TRBV4-1 to TRBJ2-1; D is ambiguous. Germline CDR1 and CDR2: MGHRA and YSYEKL. There are 15 residues in the CDR3. The V gene lost 2 bases and the J gene lost 4 bases, with 12 bases spanning the gap. This chain's CDR3 is CASSQLGLGYNEQFF. The CDR3 nucleotides read TGCGCCAGCAGCCAATTGGGGTTAGGGTACAATGAGCAGTTCTTC.

The CDR3 loop is CASSNLFLVENTEAFF. The CDR3 region has the DNA TGTGCCAGCAGCAACCTATTTTTAGTAGAAAACACTGAAGCTTTCTTT. The chain has TRBV21-1 and TRBJ1-1. TRBV21-1 is reported as a pseudogene. This CDR3 has 16 amino acids.